This T cell receptor beta chain was identified in a study of cytomegalovirus exposure and HLA in healthy donors (dated by TCRdb to about 2017). Broadly, across the study: An earlier analysis of some 620 of the donors reported over 250 Gb of sequence data and roughly 120 million unique TCR beta sequences obtained from roughly 170 million T cells. An early release that covered about 600 HLA-typed donors contained about 300 gigabases of sequencing data and 75 million to 100 million unique TCR sequences. Of the approximately 370 genotyped donors, over 80% were placed in the genetic ancestry cluster associated with self-reported Caucasian donors. The study was designed to test whether signatures of past pathogen exposure could be identified by cataloging public T cell receptors. The T cell repertoires of about 700 subjects were profiled by immunosequencing and related to cytomegalovirus serostatus. In addition to the first cohort of approximately 670 subjects, a separate validation cohort of 120 different subjects was used. The study combined high-throughput TCR immunosequencing, statistical association of individual TCRs with disease status, and machine learning to predict cytomegalovirus infection status. A later analysis re-examined previously published TCR beta repertoires from more than 550 donors and added high-resolution HLA genotyping to investigate patterns of TCR occurrence. Rather than using new phenotypic data, the later analysis identified candidate immune exposures from TCR beta sequences and from how often those sequences occurred across donors. An earlier analysis of around 580 of the donors used high-throughput TCR beta sequencing to judge whether each TCR beta V gene segment behaved as functional or pseudogenic. Donor age, sex, ethnicity and CMV serostatus were collected together with the repertoire data. In a later genetic analysis, genome-wide SNP genotypes for about 65% of the roughly 670 donors were used, and that subset was treated as a discovery cohort. Every repertoire in the discovery cohort had been generated on one and the same sequencing platform. HLA typing covered class I and class II loci at four-digit resolution. The number of donors typed differed by locus, with 629-630 for A, B, C, DRB1 and DQB1, over 500 for DQA1, about 610 for DPA1, and approximately 470 for DPB1. Because of strong linkage in the cohort, roughly five DR-DQ haplotypes were treated as single units for association and clustering. On average, roughly 250,000 unique TCR beta nucleotide sequences were sequenced per donor among roughly 430 genotyped donors of the cohort, with 15% to 20% of those sequences being non-productive. Overall study results and their limits: The study gave a list of some 150 TCR beta chains associated with cytomegalovirus. In a later analysis, several top co-occurrence clusters were reported to appear linked to parvovirus B19, influenza, CMV and Epstein-Barr virus. According to the authors, the approach could potentially be generalized to other disease states and immunological phenotypes. Compared with equally common non-associated chains, HLA-associated TCR beta chains in a later analysis were more clonally expanded and had lower generation probabilities. Because counts were too low, roughly 18 rarely observed V segments, including chromosome 9 orphons, were left out of the earlier analysis of 587 of the donors. According to a later analysis, TCR association rates differed among HLA loci, with DRB1 alleles showing the most associated TCRs and HLA-C alleles showing the fewest. Most CMV-associated TCR beta chains appeared to be HLA-restricted in a later analysis, and the HLA associations seemed to be driven largely by CMV exposure. This cohort had only TCR beta chains sequenced, and the lack of alpha or paired-chain data limited which features could be detected. An earlier analysis of 587 of the donors showed that most TCR beta V segments appeared in productive rearrangements either about 87% or about 30% of the time, which broadly matched IMGT annotations. According to a later genetic analysis, donors in an Asian-associated ancestry cluster had fewer N-insertions in productive TCRs than the approximately 710-donor mean. Because HLA typing was missing for some donors at each locus, association tests included only the typed subset. Because the 87-base-pair reads could not distinguish some IMGT-functional V segments, including TRBV6-2 and TRBV6-3, those segments were excluded. A further reported finding was that TCR beta sequences accurately predicted the HLA-A and HLA-B alleles for most subjects in the first cohort. When HLA alleles, especially DR and DQ, strongly co-occurred, attributing TCR associations to individual alleles was difficult. V-gene and J-gene trimming of TCR beta chains was associated with a missense DCLRE1C variant in a later genetic analysis, and the association was replicated in an independent cohort. In vitro tests confirmed that a few of the cytomegalovirus-associated TCR beta chains recognize cytomegalovirus antigens. A later analysis associated 15,000 to 20,000 TCR beta sequences with specific HLA alleles at a false discovery rate of 0.05. Most TCR sequences were seen in very few donors, while some public TCRs were found in many individuals. Cytomegalovirus status was reported to be diagnosed by the classifier with high specificity and sensitivity in both the original and validation cohorts. Roughly uniform sequencing depth across donors was assumed in presence/absence analyses, although this assumption may not hold. The sequencing pipeline was judged likely to have produced a cluster of highly shared sequence variants as a technical artifact. The only immune exposure information available for the cohort was CMV serostatus. Linkage disequilibrium might explain the correlated functional status among segregating V segments, but an unknown experimental factor could not be ruled out.

The cohort consisted of more than 650 healthy bone marrow donors. All cohort members were sampled while nominally healthy, although unrecorded immune exposures were likely present. The donor tested CMV seropositive and was one of the 289 seropositive cohort members. Each donor provided a peripheral blood sample, and peripheral blood mononuclear cells were used for TCR beta sequencing. The Qiagen DNeasy Blood Extraction Kit was used to extract genomic DNA from the blood cell samples. The CDR1 and CDR2 encoded by the germline V gene are SNHLY and FYNNEI. There are 12 amino acids in the CDR3, from cysteine to phenylalanine inclusive. Left in the record is the CDR3 DNA by itself, 36 bases read in frame from the first base. The junction shows trimming of 6 bases on V and 4 bases on J, plus 10 bases between the germline ends. Receptor amplification or capture employed the immunoSEQ multiplex PCR assay. The multiplex PCR relied on a mix of 60 forward primers for TCR Vbeta segments and 13 reverse primers for TCR Jbeta segments. Amplification of the CDR3 region of rearranged TCR beta genes was performed with a multiplex PCR assay on genomic DNA. The amplified TCR beta libraries were sequenced on the Illumina HiSeq System as 87-base-pair reads. The original pipeline was this. Across the 500 to 850 repertoires, a later analysis counted 80 million or so unique TCR beta chains, roughly 11 million of which were shared by at least two donors. Raw reads were error-corrected and collapsed into unique sequences by a nearest-neighbor algorithm in which closely related sequences were merged to remove PCR and sequencing errors. Alignment of CDR3 sequences to IMGT reference sequences was used to assign V, D and J gene segments. For a sequence to be retained, a match of at least six nucleotides was required to both a V gene segment and a J gene segment. Rearrangements were called productive when the CDR3 lacked stop codons and stayed in frame with V and J; all others were non-productive. CDR3 was defined according to IMGT convention as the region running from the second conserved V-encoded cysteine to the conserved J-encoded phenylalanine. The earlier analysis of 450 to 750 of the donors excluded any sequence lacking an unambiguous match to a single V gene segment. An earlier analysis of under 750 of the donors called V segments functional above 56.7% productive rearrangements and segregating when the between-donor standard deviation exceeded 5%. A statistical classification framework was developed to diagnose cytomegalovirus status using the catalog of TCR beta chain sequences. A later analysis assigned V and J genes by comparing TCR nucleotide sequences with IMGT/GENE-DB human TR gene sequences. A later analysis assigned CDR3 sequences and most-parsimonious VDJ recombination scenarios with the TCRdist pipeline. In a later analysis, each TCR beta chain was defined by its CDR3 amino acid sequence together with its V-gene family, and reads without a unique V-gene family were excluded. As a way to deal with suspected cross-contamination and a sequencing artifact, a later analysis dropped 592 nucleotide sequences that were highly shared and had low generation probability. In a later analysis, a clonal expansion index was calculated for each public chain from normalized within-repertoire ranks of inferred template counts. In a later analysis, generation probabilities were computed with a VDJ recombination model fitted to out-of-frame rearrangements, and the resulting probabilities were checked against IGoR. A later analysis scored TCR-TCR, TCR-HLA and TCR-CMV co-occurrence with hypergeometric tests, applying a repertoire-size bias correction to TCR pairs. A later analysis estimated false discovery rates by permuting HLA or CMV assignments 20 times. A later analysis grouped co-occurring TCRs with DBSCAN, adding TCRdist sequence similarity when clustering within HLA-allele-positive subsets. Repertoires with fewer than 30,000 or more than 120,000 public chains were left out of co-occurrence clustering, as were several repertoires with anomalous nucleotide sharing. The immuneACCESS repertoire file appears here via TCRdb, limited to in-frame rearrangements. These files lack a portion of the clones; in checked studies, under half of the deficit traces to unresolved V genes, and the cause of the others is not known. V and J calls and clone size come straight from that table; D and trimming were deduced from the DNA. This sample has approximately 160,000 clones in its table, and about four fifths of those were observed once. The top ten clones comprise 5% to 6.5% of the sample.

In the case of this clone: No cognate antigen has been identified for it. No quality values exist for individual bases; no much larger clone is one base distant.

The rearrangement combines TRBV2 with TRBJ2-7, with TRBD1 tentatively as D gene (6 bases match). The TCR comes from a man aged 25 to 45 in good health and CMV-seropositive. The sequencing sample was made of PBMCs. The CDR3 protein is CASRDRLYEQYF. The DNA sequence reads TGTGCCAGCAGGGACAGACTGTACGAGCAGTACTTC.